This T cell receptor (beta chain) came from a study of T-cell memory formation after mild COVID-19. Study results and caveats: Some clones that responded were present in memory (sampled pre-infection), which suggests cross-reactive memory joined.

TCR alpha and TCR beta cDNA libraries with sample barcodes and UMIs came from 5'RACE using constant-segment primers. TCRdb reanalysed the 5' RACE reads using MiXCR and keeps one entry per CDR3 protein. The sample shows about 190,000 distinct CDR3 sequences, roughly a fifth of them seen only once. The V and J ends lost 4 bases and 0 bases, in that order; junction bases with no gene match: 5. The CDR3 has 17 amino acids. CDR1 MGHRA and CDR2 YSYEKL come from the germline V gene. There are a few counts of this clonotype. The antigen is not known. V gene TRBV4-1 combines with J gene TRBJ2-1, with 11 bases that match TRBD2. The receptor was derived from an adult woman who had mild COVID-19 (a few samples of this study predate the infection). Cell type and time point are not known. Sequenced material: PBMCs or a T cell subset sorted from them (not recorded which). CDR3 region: CASSPLTSGSSYNEQFF. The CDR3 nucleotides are TGCGCCAGCAGCCCCCTCACTAGCGGGAGCTCCTACAATGAGCAGTTCTTC.